This is a list of T cell receptor beta chains from one sample in a study of blood T cell repertoires in COVID-19. Libraries were prepared by immunoSEQ multiplex PCR; TCRdb keeps only in-frame clonotypes and omits some of them. The data contain about 100,000 clones, roughly 80% of them singletons. The source material was peripheral blood. Source of these receptors: a man aged 55 to 70 with acute or convalescent COVID-19. Each CDR3 is given without its conserved first and last residue.

V,length,J,CDR3
TRBV19,11,TRBJ2-7,ASSNDGLQGQY
TRBV27,12,TRBJ2-7,ASSPRTVSYEQY
TRBV15,12,TRBJ2-1,ATSSSETYNEQF
TRBV11-3,12,TRBJ2-2,ASSLGTATGELF
TRBV28,13,TRBJ1-3,ATKSRDSSGNTIY
TRBV5-1,12,TRBJ2-1,ASNLVVSYNEQF
TRBV30,9,TRBJ2-3,AWSDEETQY
TRBV27,19,TRBJ2-1,ASSHLTGTGHLNGQNNEQF
TRBV28,12,TRBJ1-4,ASSFQGTNEKLF
TRBV24-1,14,TRBJ1-5,ATSDQDSDSNQPQH
TRBV29-1,9,TRBJ1-2,SVGTVRGYT
TRBV6-5,12,TRBJ2-2,ASNLEGGSGELF
TRBV7-2,12,TRBJ2-1,ASSRTSGMGEQF
TRBV11-2,14,TRBJ2-1,ASSLSGRAGLGEQF
TRBV9,12,TRBJ2-2,ASRQGPNTGELF
TRBV7-3,15,TRBJ2-1,ASSPRSPGGSYNEQF
TRBV15,18,TRBJ2-1,ATSRDDGGAEISSYNEQF
TRBV21-1,12,TRBJ2-7,ASSKPGLEYEQY
TRBV6-2/TRBV6-3,15,TRBJ2-4,ASSYWLAGASKNIQY
TRBV5-4,12,TRBJ2-3,ASSRDRVTDTQY
TRBV11-2,12,TRBJ1-3,ASSVTGAGNTIY
TRBV18,12,TRBJ2-1,ASSPRTGRNEQF
TRBV1,11,TRBJ1-2,TPRARVGYGYT
TRBV7-2,14,TRBJ1-4,ASSLRQVATNEKLF
TRBV5-5,12,TRBJ1-6,ASSPKGGGSPLH
TRBV7-8,14,TRBJ2-7,ASSGGLAGRVYEQY
TRBV6-2/TRBV6-3,13,TRBJ1-5,ASSYWGQGNQPQH
TRBV24-1,13,TRBJ2-3,ATSVGTRSTDTQY
TRBV7-8,14,TRBJ2-2,ASSSGQGKGTGELF
TRBV27,14,TRBJ2-7,ASSFLASGSRYEQY
TRBV6-4,13,TRBJ1-1,ASSARRGYDTEAF
TRBV11-3,11,TRBJ2-6,ATRVSGANVLT
TRBV7-3,14,TRBJ2-3,ASRDGLAGAADTQY
TRBV7-2,12,TRBJ1-5,ASSRDSQGQPQH
TRBV9,12,TRBJ2-7,ASSRNPGNYEQY
TRBV30,12,TRBJ2-4,ACKTSGGANIQY
TRBV3-1/TRBV3-2,13,TRBJ1-4,ASSPRDRLNEKLF
TRBV15,14,TRBJ2-3,ATSRGAARATDTQY
TRBV28,13,TRBJ1-2,ASTPRDRPLYGYT
TRBV19,13,TRBJ2-1,ASSTRAGGPNEQF
TRBV7-2,14,TRBJ2-7,ASSLSRTSGSYEQY
TRBV7-6,12,TRBJ1-2,ASSLEPHGTPDT
TRBV11-2,13,TRBJ1-1,ASSPNTGVRAEAF
TRBV6-2/TRBV6-3,15,TRBJ2-7,ASSYSSREGARYEQY
TRBV6-5,12,TRBJ2-7,ASSYSQVLLEQY
TRBV12-5,13,TRBJ1-4,ASGQGQGRDEKLF
TRBV25-1,13,TRBJ1-6,ASSEIRGYNSPLH
TRBV5-6,12,TRBJ2-1,ASSLETGYNEQF
TRBV11-3,13,TRBJ2-1,ASSWMRDRGHEQF
TRBV9,12,TRBJ2-5,ASSVGGRQETQY
TRBV18,14,TRBJ1-5,ASSRRDPRGNQPQH
TRBV11-3,14,TRBJ2-1,ASSLVGLWGVNEQF